The 28 T cell receptor beta chains in this list originate from one sample, sequenced in a study of blood T cell repertoires in COVID-19. Assay used: immunoSEQ multiplex PCR; TCRdb lists only in-frame clones, some missing. The sample records roughly 80,000 clones, approximately 88% being singletons. Source material: peripheral blood. All receptors derive from a woman over 75 with acute or convalescent COVID-19.

In nucleotides, the CDR3 is TGTGCCAGCAGCTTAGATCGAGGAGCGGGGGGGCCGGGAGATACGCAGTATTTT. The encoded protein is CASSLDRGAGGPGDTQYF. The chain carries TRBV11-2 and TRBJ2-3; 10 nucleotides line up with TRBD2. The V segment lost 0 bases and the J segment 5 bases; nucleotides outside the gene matches: 11. In germline, CDR1 is SGHAT, CDR2 FQNNGV. The CDR3 extends over 18 amino acids.

The chain combines TRBV5-1 with TRBJ2-7, with TRBD2 identical over 14 bases. Trimming took 1 base from V and 6 from J; bases not matched to a gene: 9. Per germline, CDR1 SGHRS and CDR2 YFSETQ. The CDR3 totals 17 residues. The CDR3 DNA reads TGCGCCAGCAGCTTGCTCCGGCCGGGACTAGCGGGAGCCGAGCAGTACTTC. Translating it yields CASSLLRPGLAGAEQYF.

A few counts support this clone. The rearrangement joins TRBV19 to TRBJ1-2; no definite D call. Per germline, CDR1 LNHDA and CDR2 SQIVND (reference sequence). The CDR3 is 14 residues long. The V end lost 0 bases, the J end lost 7 bases, and 12 bases lay between the germline ends. The CDR3 is CASSIDYSRLGYTF. The CDR3 nucleotides are TGTGCCAGTAGTATAGATTACAGTCGGCTTGGCTACACCTTC.

V gene TRBV5-1 combines with J gene TRBJ1-1; tentatively, D is TRBD1 (6 bases). The CDR3 loop spans 16 amino acids. CDR1 is SGHRS and CDR2 is YFSETQ in the germline V gene. V lost 0 bases and J 1 base, leaving 13 bases between the germline ends. CDR3 sequence: CASSLVGTRPNTEAFF. The CDR3 DNA reads TGCGCCAGCAGCTTGGTGGGGACACGCCCGAACACTGAAGCTTTCTTT.

This chain uses TRBV6-2 or TRBV6-3 with TRBJ1-2, with 7 bases matching TRBD1. Trimming removed 2 bases from V and 8 bases from J; junction bases left unmatched: 5. This CDR3 is 13 amino acids long. CDR1 is MNHEY and CDR2 is SVGEGT in the germline V gene. The CDR3 DNA sequence: TGTGCCAGCAGTTACGGTGACAGGGTGGGCTACACCTTC. It is translated as CASSYGDRVGYTF.

Ten or more counts support this clone. The chain is built from TRBV7-9 and TRBJ2-5; weak D call: TRBD1 (6 bases). CDR1 and CDR2 (germline): SEHNR, FQNEAQ (reference sequence). Trimming pared 5 bases from V and 0 bases from J, leaving 16 bases between. The CDR3 extends over 16 amino acids. The DNA of the CDR3 is TGTGCCAGCAGCACAGGACAACAGGGTTACCAAGAGACCCAGTACTTC. Protein: CASSTGQQGYQETQYF.

The genes are TRBV19 and TRBJ1-1; D ambiguous. The CDR3 consists of 15 residues. V lost 2 bases and J 1 base, leaving 11 bases between the germline ends. Germline values: CDR1 LNHDA, CDR2 SQIVND (reference sequence). CDR3 amino acids: CASSITPSRNTEAFF. Written as DNA, the CDR3 is TGTGCCAGTAGTATAACCCCCTCCAGGAACACTGAAGCTTTCTTT.

This chain connects TRBV9 to TRBJ2-2, with D maybe TRBD2 (6 bases). The CDR3 totals 12 residues. V was trimmed by 3 bases and J by 7 bases, leaving 7 bases between them. Germline V gene data show CDR1 as SGDLS and CDR2 as YYNGEE. As DNA, the CDR3 is TGTGCCAGCAGCGGGGACTTCGGGGAGCTGTTTTTT. As protein: CASSGDFGELFF.

The genes are TRBV7-3 and TRBJ2-7, with D possibly being TRBD2 (6 bases). Germline CDR1 is SGHTA and CDR2 is FQGTGA. V was pared by 5 bases and J by 2 bases, with 13 bases between. This CDR3 region has 14 residues. For the CDR3, the DNA is TGTGCCAGCAGCCCTACACGGGGGACCTACGAGCAGTACTTC. It specifies CASSPTRGTYEQYF.

The V call is TRBV6-5, the J call TRBJ1-6; TRBD1 matches at 7 bases. The CDR3 consists of 14 residues. J was trimmed by 7 bases and V by 6 bases; bases with no gene match: 6. In germline, CDR1 is MNHEY, CDR2 SVGAGI. CDR3 nucleotides: TGTGCCAGCAGCCCCGGGACAGAAAATTCACCCCTCCACTTT. Translating gives CASSPGTENSPLHF.

This clone has only one observation. The chain's CDR3 is CASSISSGGITDTQYF. DNA for the CDR3: TGTGCCAGTAGTATATCTAGCGGGGGGATCACAGATACGCAGTATTTT. The gene calls are TRBV19 and TRBJ2-3, with 11 bases aligning to TRBD2. In germline, CDR1 is LNHDA, CDR2 SQIVND (reference sequence). Trimming cost V 2 bases and J 2 bases; bases outside gene matches: 3. The length of the CDR3 is 16 residues.

This clone has only one observation. The CDR3 DNA is TGTGCCAGCACCCGACTAGCGGGTAGCTACGAGCAGTACTTC. Amino acid sequence: CASTRLAGSYEQYF. This chain uses TRBV6-5 with TRBJ2-7; 10 bases map to TRBD2. This CDR3 spans 14 amino acids. Germline V gene data show CDR1 as MNHEY and CDR2 as SVGAGI. With V trimmed by 7 bases and J by 3 bases, 6 bases remained unmatched.

This clone appeared once. The rearrangement uses TRBV6-2 or TRBV6-3 and TRBJ1-4; the D gene is possibly TRBD1 (5 bases). The CDR3 extends over 15 amino acids. Deletions cut 5 bases from V and 6 bases from J, with 16 bases between. Germline CDR1 reads MNHEY; CDR2 reads SVGEGT. The CDR3 here is CASSGLLGADEKLFF. CDR3 nucleotide sequence: TGTGCCAGCAGTGGCCTCTTAGGGGCTGATGAAAAACTGTTTTTT.

This clone has just one count. The chain employs TRBV4-3 and TRBJ1-2, with D perhaps matching TRBD1 (5 bases). Germline CDR1 LGHNA, CDR2 YSLEER. This CDR3 region has 13 residues. Trimming took 4 bases from V and 11 from J, leaving 17 bases between them. CDR3 DNA sequence: TGCGCCAGCAGCCTGGCCACCGAGACAGCTTACACCTTC. Its protein is CASSLATETAYTF.

The gene calls are TRBV9 and TRBJ2-1, with 8 bases aligning to TRBD2. Losses at the gene ends were 2 bases for V and 15 bases for J; bases not matched to a gene: 7. The CDR3 consists of 12 residues. From germline, CDR1 is SGDLS and CDR2 YYNGEE. The CDR3 here is CASSVSGGRPFF. DNA of the CDR3: TGTGCCAGCAGCGTTTCGGGAGGGAGACCGTTCTTC.

J is TRBJ2-2 and V is TRBV5-1; 7 bases are a match to TRBD2. Germline V gene data show CDR1 as SGHRS and CDR2 as YFSETQ. V was pared by 7 bases and J by 6 bases, with 6 bases of the junction left unmatched. The CDR3 extends over 13 amino acids. The DNA of the CDR3 is TGCGCCAGCGGGGCGGGGGACGCCGGGGAGCTGTTTTTT. Amino acids: CASGAGDAGELFF.

V gene TRBV5-5 combines with J gene TRBJ2-3; TRBD2 agrees at 7 bases. V gave up 7 bases and J gave up 2 bases; unmatched junction bases: 7. The CDR3 contains 14 residues. Germline V CDR1 and CDR2: SGHKS, YYEKEE (reference sequence). CDR3 DNA: TGTGCCAGCGGGGAAGGGACTACCACAGATACGCAGTATTTT. Translation gives CASGEGTTTDTQYF.

The sample holds one count of this clone. The chain carries TRBV5-4 and TRBJ2-7; 8 bases agree with TRBD2. CDR3 size: 16 residues. Germline CDR1 reads SGHNT; CDR2 reads YYREEE (reference sequence). J was trimmed by 7 bases and V by 4 bases; bases with no gene match: 16. CDR3 bases: TGTGCCAGCAGCATCACGCGACTAGCGACCATTGAAGAGCAGTACTTC. Translated, it gives CASSITRLATIEEQYF.

The CDR3 here is CASSRRTSGGGGNEQFF. The DNA for the CDR3 is TGTGCCAGCAGTCGACGGACTAGCGGGGGTGGAGGCAATGAGCAGTTCTTC. The chain carries TRBV6-6 and TRBJ2-1; TRBD2 matches 13 bases. The germline CDR1 and CDR2 sequences are MNHNY and SVGAGI (reference sequence). The CDR3 runs to 17 residues. V trimming: 5 bases; J trimming: 6 bases; junction bases outside the gene matches: 10.

The chain uses TRBV6-5 and TRBJ2-1; 10 nucleotides line up with TRBD2. This CDR3 is built from 16 residues. V gave up 2 bases and J gave up 6 bases; unmatched junction bases: 7. Germline loops: CDR1 MNHEY, CDR2 SVGAGI. Here the CDR3 reads CASSYGNRLAGNEQFF. The CDR3 DNA follows: TGTGCCAGCAGTTACGGTAATAGACTAGCGGGCAATGAGCAGTTCTTC.

The chain carries TRBV18 and TRBJ1-2; D perhaps matches TRBD1 (6 bases). Germline assignment: CDR1 KGHSH and CDR2 LQKENI. The CDR3 consists of 14 residues. V shed 6 bases and J shed 0 bases, with 11 bases lying between them. The CDR3: CASSPNRANYGYTF. DNA for the CDR3: TGTGCCAGCTCGCCTAACAGGGCTAACTATGGCTACACCTTC.

The chain couples TRBV14 to TRBJ2-3; 9 nucleotides agree with TRBD2. Trimming at V came to 4 bases and at J to 0 bases, leaving 8 bases not matched to a gene. Per germline, CDR1 SGHDN and CDR2 FVKESK. This CDR3 region has 17 residues. DNA for the CDR3: TGTGCCAGCAGCCCCCTGGGTAGCGGGAGTAGCACAGATACGCAGTATTTT. Translating gives CASSPLGSGSSTDTQYF.

Here the CDR3 DNA reads TGTGCCTGGAAGATGACAGGGCGGAATCAGCCCCAGCATTTT. It codes for CAWKMTGRNQPQHF. The chain uses TRBV30 and TRBJ1-5; TRBD1 agrees at 7 bases. Germline loops: CDR1 GTSNPN, CDR2 SVGIG (reference sequence). This CDR3 contains 14 residues. V trimming: 4 bases; J trimming: 4 bases; junction bases outside the gene matches: 7.

This clone showed up just once. V gene TRBV19 combines with J gene TRBJ2-2, with TRBD2 matching 12 bases. CDR1 is LNHDA, CDR2 SQIVND, per germline (reference sequence). This CDR3 spans 14 amino acids. V dropped 8 bases and J dropped 5; count of bases not matched to a gene: 3. CDR3 sequence reads: CASEGTSGTGELFF. The DNA of the CDR3 is TGTGCCAGTGAAGGGACTAGCGGGACCGGGGAGCTGTTTTTT.

This sequence joins TRBV12-3 or TRBV12-4 and TRBJ2-3; a possible D gene is TRBD2 (5 bases). CDR3 length: 11 residues. Trimming removed 6 bases from V and 5 bases from J, with 6 bases in between. In nucleotides, the CDR3 is TGTGCCAGCAGAGAGGGAGATACGCAGTATTTT. Translating it yields CASREGDTQYF.

The genes are TRBV28 and TRBJ1-5, with TRBD1 matching over 7 bases. Per the germline V gene, CDR1 is MDHEN and CDR2 is SYDVKM. The ends lost 10 bases at V and 3 bases at J; junction bases unmatched: 3. The CDR3 runs 12 residues. DNA for the CDR3: TGTGCCATCCAGGGGGTCAATCAGCCCCAGCATTTT. It specifies CAIQGVNQPQHF.

CDR3 residues: CASSLGALWAVDTQYF. In DNA, the CDR3 is TGTGCCAGCAGCTTAGGAGCCCTCTGGGCTGTGGATACGCAGTATTTT. This chain uses TRBV11-2 with TRBJ2-3; D remains unclear. Germline V lookup: CDR1 SGHAT, CDR2 FQNNGV. This CDR3 comprises 16 residues. V gave up 1 base and J gave up 6 bases, with 17 bases separating them.

The chain has TRBV6-1 and TRBJ2-7; D unresolved. Germline CDR1 and CDR2: MNHNS and SASEGT. The CDR3 consists of 12 residues. The V end was cut by 2 bases, the J end by 8 bases, with 10 bases between. CDR3 in DNA: TGTGCCAGCAGTGAAAGGAGTAGCAAGCAGTACTTC. Protein sequence: CASSERSSKQYF.